This T cell receptor (beta chain) comes out of a study of blood T cell repertoires in COVID-19. Study overall: Sources were T cells, B-cell-depleted T cells, or PBMCs; the material itself was cDNA or gDNA.

Under the authors' procedure: Estimation of nucleated cell counts was performed using reference gene primer amplification. The data were produced by immunoSEQ multiplex PCR, yet TCRdb's version contains in-frame clones alone and is incomplete. The D gene and trimming were derived from the DNA, and the V and J assignments and clone size from that table. The sample lists fewer than 85,000 clones, approximately 82% occurring once. Specimen: peripheral blood. The receptor was isolated from a human donor in a cohort sampled during active COVID-19.

The CDR3 DNA reads TGTGCCAGCAGCTTATCCCCAGGGAACGATGGCTACACCTTC. Its protein is CASSLSPGNDGYTF. The rearrangement uses TRBV7-6 and TRBJ1-2; TRBD1 is a possible D gene (5 bases). This CDR3 spans 14 amino acids. Germline V gene lookup returns CDR1 SGHVS and CDR2 FNYEAQ. V shed 2 bases and J shed 6 bases, with 13 bases lying between them.